These 17 T cell receptor beta chains share one sample of origin, sequenced in a study of blood T cell repertoires in COVID-19. The table came from immunoSEQ multiplex PCR; TCRdb's copy has only in-frame clones and leaves some out. The sample includes 150,000 to 200,000 clones, roughly 84% of them seen just once. The sequencing sample was made of PBMCs or T cells enriched from blood (not recorded which). Receptors were obtained from a human donor with acute COVID-19. The donor label of this sample is uncertain.

This chain connects TRBV5-1 to TRBJ2-3, with D perhaps TRBD2 (6 bases). CDR1 is SGHRS and CDR2 is YFSETQ in the germline V gene. There are 17 residues in the CDR3. Trimming took off 0 bases at V and 1 base at J, with 15 bases between the two ends. CDR3 in DNA: TGCGCCAGCAGCTTGGGTGGGGGGAATGGCGGCACAGATACGCAGTATTTT. As protein: CASSLGGGNGGTDTQYF.

This chain uses TRBV29-1 with TRBJ2-7, with 8 bases matching TRBD1. In germline, CDR1 is SQVTM, CDR2 ANQGSEA. CDR3 length: 12 amino acids. The junction had 5 bases not matched to a gene; V was cut back by 7 bases and J by 3 bases. The DNA of the CDR3 is TGCAGCGCCGCGACAGGGGTCTACGAGCAGTACTTC. It encodes CSAATGVYEQYF.

This chain links TRBV30 with TRBJ2-1; 13 bases align to TRBD2. Trimming took 6 bases from V and 4 from J; bases not matched to a gene: 3. Looked up from germline, CDR1 is GTSNPN and CDR2 is SVGIG (reference sequence). This CDR3 region has 14 residues. Here the CDR3 reads CACTGLAGYNEQFF. The CDR3 DNA follows: TGTGCCTGCACGGGACTAGCGGGGTACAATGAGCAGTTCTTC.

This clone came up once. V gene TRBV18 combines with J gene TRBJ2-7; D is perhaps TRBD1 (6 bases). CDR1 is KGHSH, CDR2 LQKENI, per germline. CDR3 length: 15 amino acids. V lost 0 bases and J 5 bases, leaving 14 bases between the germline ends. In DNA, the CDR3 is TGTGCCAGCTCACCACCTTCCGGACAGAGACACGAGCAGTACTTC. Amino acid sequence: CASSPPSGQRHEQYF.

The chain employs TRBV5-5 and TRBJ1-6; TRBD1 matches at 7 bases. V lost 2 bases, J lost 9 bases, and 5 bases stayed unmatched. The CDR3 consists of 14 residues. The V gene's germline CDR1 is SGHKS and CDR2 YYEKEE (reference sequence). The CDR3 sequence: CASSFPGQFSPLHF. The DNA for the CDR3 is TGTGCCAGCAGCTTTCCGGGACAGTTTTCACCCCTCCACTTT.

In this sample, this clone turned up a few times. This sample also contains other DNA sequences that code for the same CDR3. The chain joins TRBV9 to TRBJ1-2, with D perhaps TRBD1 (5 bases). V lost 2 bases and J lost 3, with 8 bases in between. This CDR3 contains 13 residues. Germline values: CDR1 SGDLS, CDR2 YYNGEE. The CDR3 sequence: CASSVGGDYGYTF. As DNA, the CDR3 is TGTGCCAGCAGCGTGGGGGGAGACTATGGCTACACCTTC.

The V gene is TRBV5-1, the J gene TRBJ1-2; no clear D gene. Germline V CDR1 and CDR2: SGHRS, YFSETQ. This CDR3 comprises 14 residues. With 0 bases removed from V and 1 base from J, the gap between germline ends came to 7 bases. CDR3 DNA: TGCGCCAGCAGCTTGGCGACGGGTAACTATGGCTACACCTTC. Translating gives CASSLATGNYGYTF. The full variable domain, in which reference TRBV5-1 and TRBJ1-2 provide the parts outside the CDR3, is KAGVTQTPRYLIKTRGQQVTLSCSPISGHRSVSWYQQTPGQGLQFLFEYFSETQRNKGNFPGRFSGRQFSNSRSEMNVSTLELGDSALYLCASSLATGNYGYTFGSGTRLTVV.

This rearrangement joins TRBV19 to TRBJ1-2; 9 bases fit TRBD1. The CDR3 is made up of 15 amino acids. Trimming took 5 bases from V and 3 from J; bases not matched to a gene: 7. Germline CDR1 reads LNHDA; CDR2 reads SQIVND (reference sequence). The CDR3 spells CASSPRDRVDYGYTF. The CDR3 nucleotides are TGTGCCAGTAGTCCCCGGGACAGGGTAGACTATGGCTACACCTTC.

V usage is TRBV5-6 and J usage is TRBJ1-4, with 8 bases fitting TRBD1. CDR3 length: 16 amino acids. With 4 bases clipped from V and 0 bases from J, the junction kept 5 bases outside the gene matches. The germline V gene encodes CDR1 SGHDT and CDR2 YYEEEE. The CDR3 DNA sequence: TGTGCCAGCAGCCCCGGGACAGGCGCAACTAATGAAAAACTGTTTTTT. It is translated as CASSPGTGATNEKLFF. Full variable domain (outside the CDR3, taken from reference TRBV5-6 and TRBJ1-4): DAGVTQSPTHLIKTRGQQVTLRCSPKSGHDTVSWYQQALGQGPQFIFQYYEEEERQRGNFPDRFSGHQFPNYSSELNVNALLLGDSALYLCASSPGTGATNEKLFFGSGTQLSVL.

This clone occurred once. The chain employs TRBV13 and TRBJ2-7; TRBD2 is a possible D gene (5 bases). Trimming cost V 5 bases and J 7 bases, with 18 bases left between them. Looked up from germline, CDR1 is PRHDT and CDR2 is FYEKMQ (reference sequence). This CDR3 region has 14 residues. In nucleotides, the CDR3 is TGTGCCAGCAGCCGAACCCCCGGGATAAGGGAGCAGTACTTC. This encodes CASSRTPGIREQYF.

The chain employs TRBV7-9 and TRBJ1-4, with D unresolved. Germline assignment: CDR1 SEHNR and CDR2 FQNEAQ (reference sequence). The CDR3 extends over 14 amino acids. Trimming shortened V by 2 bases and J by 7 bases, and 11 bases separated the two germline ends. CDR3 coding DNA: TGTGCCAGCAGCTTACGGGAGCTGCTTGAAAAACTGTTTTTT. Translation gives CASSLRELLEKLFF.

The V call is TRBV3-1 (or the pseudogene TRBV3-2), the J call TRBJ2-3; D is unresolved. The CDR3 is 14 residues long. Germline CDR1 is LGHDT and CDR2 is YNNKEL (reference sequence). V lost 1 base to trimming and J lost 4 bases, with 9 bases between them. This chain's CDR3 is CASSQVLGSDTQYF. As DNA, the CDR3 is TGTGCCAGCAGCCAAGTCCTTGGCTCAGATACGCAGTATTTT.

This clone has a handful of counts. The rearrangement joins TRBV9 to TRBJ2-3, with D maybe TRBD2 (5 bases). The CDR3 has 12 amino acids. Trimming shortened V by 8 bases and J by 4 bases, and 11 bases separated the two germline ends. The V gene's germline CDR1 is SGDLS and CDR2 YYNGEE. The chain's CDR3 is CASSGDSDTQYF. Here the CDR3 DNA reads TGTGCCAGTTCCGGGGATTCAGATACGCAGTATTTT.

V gene TRBV5-6 combines with J gene TRBJ2-1; a possible D gene is TRBD2 (5 bases). CDR1 is SGHDT and CDR2 is YYEEEE in the germline V gene. V dropped 0 bases and J dropped 8 bases, with 9 bases sitting between them. This CDR3 is built from 13 residues. The CDR3 DNA reads TGTGCCAGCAGCTTGGTCGGGGTCGATGAGCAGTTCTTC. Encoded protein: CASSLVGVDEQFF.

The chain couples TRBV2 to TRBJ1-4, with 7 bases that match TRBD1. The CDR3 consists of 15 residues. CDR1 and CDR2 from the germline V gene are SNHLY and FYNNEI. J was trimmed by 5 bases and V by 4 bases; bases with no gene match: 7. CDR3 residues: CASSGQGVRNEKLFF. DNA of the CDR3: TGTGCCAGCAGTGGGCAGGGGGTGAGGAATGAAAAACTGTTTTTT.

The rearrangement links TRBV2 to TRBJ2-3, with 10 nucleotides matching TRBD1. J was trimmed by 4 bases and V by 6 bases; bases with no gene match: 7. The CDR3 is 15 amino acids. The germline CDR1 and CDR2 sequences are SNHLY and FYNNEI. The CDR3: CASSRDRGMADTQYF. The CDR3 DNA reads TGTGCCAGCAGCCGGGACAGGGGAATGGCAGATACGCAGTATTTT.

The chain carries TRBV24-1 and TRBJ2-3, with 8 bases that match TRBD1. Trimming cost V 1 base and J 0 bases; bases outside gene matches: 2. Germline V gene lookup returns CDR1 KGHDR and CDR2 SFDVKD. CDR3 length: 16 residues. The CDR3: CATSDLGTGSTDTQYF. In DNA form, the CDR3 reads TGTGCCACCAGTGATTTAGGGACAGGTAGCACAGATACGCAGTATTTT.